This T cell receptor beta chain was captured in a study of CD8 T cells in Susac syndrome. Reverse transcription of about 0.45 to 1 ug RNA was carried out with random hexamers. MiXCR, run by TCRdb on the immunoSEQ multiplex PCR reads, gives a single entry per CDR3 protein. The data contain 85,000 to 120,000 distinct CDR3 sequences, less than 95% of them seen just once; the ten biggest clones take up roughly 0.38%. The ends were cut back, 0 bases at V and 0 bases at J, with 3 bases in the middle. The CDR3 spans 13 residues. The specimen sequenced was CD8+ T cells from PBMCs. The receptor was derived from a human donor with Susac syndrome. The rearrangement uses TRBV23-1 and TRBJ2-7; D remains ambiguous. TRBV23-1 is annotated as an ORF whose role is uncertain. The chain's CDR3 is CASSQSISYEQYF. CDR3 nucleotide sequence: TGCGCCAGCAGTCAATCCATCTCCTACGAGCAGTACTTC.